The clone carrying this T cell receptor beta chain has a handful of counts. Its target is unknown. The PCR contained 60 Vbeta and 13 Jbeta primers. Method: immunoSEQ multiplex PCR; TCRdb's copy keeps in-frame clones and lacks some. This sample has around 200,000 clones, with around 83% found just once. CDR3 length: 14 residues. Germline trimming cut 2 bases from V and 6 bases from J; bases unmatched to any gene: 7. Germline loops: CDR1 MNHEY, CDR2 SMNVEV (reference sequence). The data are from a study of cytomegalovirus exposure and HLA in healthy donors. Whole-study context: Approximately 180 million T cells yielded around 100 million unique TCR beta sequences, as an earlier analysis found.

Regarding the study as a whole: Presence/absence analysis assumed near-uniform sequencing depth across donors. Later, an analysis showed that TCR beta chains associated with HLA were more clonally expanded than others that were equally common.

The V gene is TRBV27, the J gene TRBJ2-7; 7 nucleotides line up with TRBD1. The TCR originated in a woman in her thirties or forties in good health and CMV-seronegative. Sequences were obtained from PBMCs. The CDR3 DNA follows: TGTGCCAGCAGTTTAAGGACAGGCTTTGGCGAGCAGTACTTC. It is translated as CASSLRTGFGEQYF.